The present entry profiles one T cell receptor beta chain with its context. The antigen is unknown. Synthesis of TCR beta cDNA was carried out from 500 ng total RNA with a constant-region primer. Generation of the TCR beta libraries relied on three nested multiplex PCR rounds using slightly modified ARM-PCR. A C-beta reverse primer and TRBV1-TRBV30 forward primers served in each of the first two PCR rounds, at about 9 cycles apiece. One entry per CDR3 protein results from TCRdb running MiXCR on the multiplex PCR reads. The top ten hold 15% to 20% of the sample, which has hundreds of thousands of distinct CDR3 sequences, about three fifths seen once. Unsorted whole blood yielded the blood RNA, and germline DNA was also extracted. These data belong to a study of tumor-infiltrating lymphocytes in primary liver carcinoma. The CDR3 loop spans 13 amino acids. Trimming left V 2 bases short and J 5 bases short, with 9 bases between.

General study points: No comparison of CD4+ and CD8+ repertoires was made, since the samples were bulk unsorted. For tumor-adjacent and tumor-blood pairs, overlap was less than that seen for tumor region pairs.

The sequenced sample consisted of peripheral blood. The receptor's source is a woman in her 30s with primary liver carcinoma and hepatitis B virus infection. This chain connects TRBV23-1 to TRBJ2-5, with D maybe TRBD2 (6 bases). TRBV23-1 is marked as an open reading frame, function uncertain. The CDR3 DNA follows: TGCGCCAGCAGTCAAGGGACTGGTGAGACCCAGTACTTC. This sequence encodes CASSQGTGETQYF.